This T cell receptor beta chain appears in the sequencing data of a study of regulatory T cells in long-lasting Graves disease. Study findings and constraints: Among samples with persistent disease, TRBV28, TRBJ1-2 and TRBJ2-5 were favored.

TCR beta libraries were built with iRepertoire HTBI primers and Arm-PCR of CDR3 regions. A single record per CDR3 protein comes from TCRdb applying MiXCR to the multiplex PCR reads. The repertoire includes approximately 400,000 distinct CDR3 sequences, less than 25% of them detected once, and less than 25% sits in the top ten. This clonotype was picked up many times. What it binds is not known. Specified time point: persistent/refractory GD, antithyroid drugs over 5 years with positive TRAb. The TCR library was made from RNA extracted from PBMCs. V was clipped by 4 bases and J by 3 bases, with 9 bases between them. The CDR3 loop spans 12 amino acids. Germline V lookup: CDR1 SQVTM, CDR2 ANQGSEA.

The TCR sequence derives from a female donor with Graves disease. The gene calls are TRBV29-1 and TRBJ2-5, with D tentatively TRBD1 (5 bases). Sequencing was performed on peripheral blood mononuclear cells (PBMCs), taken when the disease was refractory, from a patient treated with antithyroid drugs. CDR3 region: CSVVRGKETQYF. The CDR3 nucleotides are TGCAGCGTTGTAAGGGGAAAAGAGACCCAGTACTTC.